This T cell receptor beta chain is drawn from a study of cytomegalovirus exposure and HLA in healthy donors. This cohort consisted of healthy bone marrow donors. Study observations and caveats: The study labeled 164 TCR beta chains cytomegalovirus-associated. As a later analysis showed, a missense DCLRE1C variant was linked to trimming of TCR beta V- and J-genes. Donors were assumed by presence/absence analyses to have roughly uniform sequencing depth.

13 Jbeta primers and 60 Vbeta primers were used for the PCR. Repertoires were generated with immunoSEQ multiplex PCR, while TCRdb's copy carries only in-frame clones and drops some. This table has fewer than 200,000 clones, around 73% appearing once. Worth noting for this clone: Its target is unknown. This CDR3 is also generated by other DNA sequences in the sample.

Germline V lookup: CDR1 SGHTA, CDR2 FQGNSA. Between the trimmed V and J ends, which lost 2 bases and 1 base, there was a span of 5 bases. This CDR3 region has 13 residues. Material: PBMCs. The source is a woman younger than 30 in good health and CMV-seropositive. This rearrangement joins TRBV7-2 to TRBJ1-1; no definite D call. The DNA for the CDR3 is TGTGCCAGCAGCTTATCAGGGAACACTGAAGCTTTCTTT. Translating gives CASSLSGNTEAFF. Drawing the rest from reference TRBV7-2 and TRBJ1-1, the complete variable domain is GAGVSQSPSNKVTEKGKDVELRCDPISGHTALYWYRQSLGQGLEFLIYFQGNSAPDKSGLPSDRFSAERTGGSVSTLTIQRTQQEDSAVYLCASSLSGNTEAFFGQGTRLTVV.